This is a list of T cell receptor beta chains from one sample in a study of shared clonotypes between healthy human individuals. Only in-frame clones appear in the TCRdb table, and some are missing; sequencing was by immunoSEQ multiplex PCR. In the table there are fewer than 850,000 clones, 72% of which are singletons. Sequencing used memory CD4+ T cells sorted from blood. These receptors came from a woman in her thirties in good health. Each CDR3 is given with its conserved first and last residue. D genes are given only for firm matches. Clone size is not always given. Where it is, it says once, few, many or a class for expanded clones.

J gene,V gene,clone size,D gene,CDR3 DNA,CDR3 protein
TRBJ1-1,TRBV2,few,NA,TGTGCCAGCAATCAGCCAGCAGAAGCTTTCTTT,CASNQPAEAFF
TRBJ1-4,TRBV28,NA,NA,TGTGCCAGCAGACTTGCGGCGGGACAAGGAGAAAAACTGTTTTTT,CASRLAAGQGEKLFF
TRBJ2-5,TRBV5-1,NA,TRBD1,TGCGCCAGCAGCTTGGGGGCAGGGGGCGGAGAGACCCAGTACTTC,CASSLGAGGGETQYF
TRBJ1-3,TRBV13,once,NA,TGTGCCAGCAGCCTCACCGGGACCGGCATCTCTGGAAACACCATATATTTT,CASSLTGTGISGNTIYF
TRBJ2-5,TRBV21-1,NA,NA,TGTGCCAGCGGCCGAGGGGCCGAGACCCAGTACTTC,CASGRGAETQYF
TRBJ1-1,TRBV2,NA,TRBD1,TGTGCCAGCAGTGAACCAGAGACGGGACAGGGTAACACTGAAGCTTTCTTT,CASSEPETGQGNTEAFF
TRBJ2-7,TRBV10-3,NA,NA,TGTGCCATCGCAAATCTTGGGTCCTACGAGCAGTACTTC,CAIANLGSYEQYF
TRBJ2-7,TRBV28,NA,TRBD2,TGTGCCAGCAGTACTCCGGGACTAGCGGGATACTACGAGCAGTACTTC,CASSTPGLAGYYEQYF
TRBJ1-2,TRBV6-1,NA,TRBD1,TGTGCCAGCAGCCTAACCGACAGGGGGGTTGGCTACACCTTC,CASSLTDRGVGYTF
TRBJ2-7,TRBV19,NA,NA,TGTGCCAGTAGTATTAGTCTAGCGATATTCTACGAGCAGTACTTC,CASSISLAIFYEQYF
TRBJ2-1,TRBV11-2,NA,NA,TGTGCCAGCAGCCGGACGGCTAGCGCGACATACAATGAGCAGTTCTTC,CASSRTASATYNEQFF
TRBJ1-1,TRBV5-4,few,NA,TGTGCCAGCAGTCCGCGGCCAGAGAACACTGAAGCTTTCTTT,CASSPRPENTEAFF
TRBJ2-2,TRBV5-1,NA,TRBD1,TGCGCCAGCGGTCCCGACAGGGGGCGATACACCGGGGAGCTGTTTTTT,CASGPDRGRYTGELFF
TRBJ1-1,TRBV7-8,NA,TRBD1,TGTGCCAGCAGCCCCCAGACAGGGGGGATCACTGAAGCTTTCTTT,CASSPQTGGITEAFF
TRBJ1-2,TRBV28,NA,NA,TGTGCCAGCAGTTCCGCGGACAGTAACTATGGCTACACCTTC,CASSSADSNYGYTF
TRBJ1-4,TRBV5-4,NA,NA,TGTGCCAGCAGCTTTATGGGGGCCAGTAATGAAAAACTGTTTTTT,CASSFMGASNEKLFF
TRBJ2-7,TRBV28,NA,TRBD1,TGTGCCAGCAACAACAGGGGGAGCTCCTACGAGCAGTACTTC,CASNNRGSSYEQYF
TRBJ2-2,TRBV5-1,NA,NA,TGCGCCAGCAGCTTGATGGAATCTACCGGGGAGCTGTTTTTT,CASSLMESTGELFF
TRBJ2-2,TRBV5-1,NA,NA,TGCGCCAGCAGCTTGTTTTGGACGGCGAACACCGGGGAGCTGTTTTTT,CASSLFWTANTGELFF
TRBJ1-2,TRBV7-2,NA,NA,TGTGCCAGCAGCCCTTTTCTTATCGGGGCCGAGCAGGGCTACACCTTC,CASSPFLIGAEQGYTF
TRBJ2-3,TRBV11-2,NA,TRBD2,TGTGCCAGCAGCTCCCGACTAGCGGGAACGGCGGATACGCAGTATTTT,CASSSRLAGTADTQYF
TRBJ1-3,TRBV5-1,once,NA,TGCGCCAGCAGCGATCAATCTGGAAACACCATATATTTT,CASSDQSGNTIYF
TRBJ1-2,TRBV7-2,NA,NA,TGTGCCAGCAGCTTAGGGCAGGCATTAGTCTATGGCTACACCTTC,CASSLGQALVYGYTF